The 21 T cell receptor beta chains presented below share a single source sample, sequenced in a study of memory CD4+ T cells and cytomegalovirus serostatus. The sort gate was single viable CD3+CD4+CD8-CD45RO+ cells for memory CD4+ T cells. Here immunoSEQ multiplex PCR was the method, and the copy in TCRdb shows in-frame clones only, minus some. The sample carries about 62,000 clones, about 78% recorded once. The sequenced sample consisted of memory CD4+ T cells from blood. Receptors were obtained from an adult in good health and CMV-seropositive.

CDR3 sequence reads: CASSREKVAGYTF. For the CDR3, the DNA is TGTGCCAGCAGTAGGGAAAAGGTAGCTGGCTACACCTTC. The V call is TRBV2, the J call TRBJ1-2, with D unclear. Germline V CDR1 and CDR2: SNHLY, FYNNEI. The V end was cut by 5 bases, the J end by 7 bases, with 14 bases between. The CDR3 is 13 residues long. Full variable domain (rest looked up from reference TRBV2 and TRBJ1-2): EPEVTQTPSHQVTQMGQEVILRCVPISNHLYFYWYRQILGQKVEFLVSFYNNEISEKSEIFDDQFSVERPDGSNFTLKIRSTKLEDSAMYFCASSREKVAGYTFGSGTRLTVV.

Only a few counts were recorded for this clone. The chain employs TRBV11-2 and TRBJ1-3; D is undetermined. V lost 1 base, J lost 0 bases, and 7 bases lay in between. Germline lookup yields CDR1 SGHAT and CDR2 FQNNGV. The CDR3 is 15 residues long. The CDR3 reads CASSLAGISGNTIYF. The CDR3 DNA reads TGTGCCAGCAGCTTAGCGGGAATCTCTGGAAACACCATATATTTT.

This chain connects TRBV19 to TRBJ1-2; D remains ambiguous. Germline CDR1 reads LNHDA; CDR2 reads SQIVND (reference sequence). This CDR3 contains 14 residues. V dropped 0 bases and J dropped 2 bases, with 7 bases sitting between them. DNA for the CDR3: TGTGCCAGTAGTATAGATCTCATGAACTATGGCTACACCTTC. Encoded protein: CASSIDLMNYGYTF. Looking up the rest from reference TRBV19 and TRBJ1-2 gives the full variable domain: DGGITQSPKYLFRKEGQNVTLSCEQNLNHDAMYWYRQDPGQGLRLIYYSQIVNDFQKGDIAEGYSVSREKKESFPLTVTSAQKNPTAFYLCASSIDLMNYGYTFGSGTRLTVV.

The CDR3 region has the DNA TGCGCCAGCCTTAGGAACAGGGGGGACACAGATACGCAGTATTTT. Its translation is CASLRNRGDTDTQYF. The J gene is TRBJ2-3, the V gene TRBV5-1, with TRBD1 matching 8 bases. The CDR3 has 15 amino acids. The germline V gene encodes CDR1 SGHRS and CDR2 YFSETQ. V gave up 7 bases and J gave up 2 bases; unmatched junction bases: 9.

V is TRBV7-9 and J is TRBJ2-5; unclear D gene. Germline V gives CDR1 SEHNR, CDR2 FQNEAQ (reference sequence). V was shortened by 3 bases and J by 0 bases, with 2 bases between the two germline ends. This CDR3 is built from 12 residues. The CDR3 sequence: CASSFDQETQYF. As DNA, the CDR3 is TGTGCCAGCAGCTTCGACCAAGAGACCCAGTACTTC. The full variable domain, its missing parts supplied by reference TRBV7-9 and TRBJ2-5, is DTGVSQNPRHKITKRGQNVTFRCDPISEHNRLYWYRQTLGQGPEFLTYFQNEAQLEKSRLLSDRFSAERPKGSFSTLEIQRTEQGDSAMYLCASSFDQETQYFGPGTRLLVL.

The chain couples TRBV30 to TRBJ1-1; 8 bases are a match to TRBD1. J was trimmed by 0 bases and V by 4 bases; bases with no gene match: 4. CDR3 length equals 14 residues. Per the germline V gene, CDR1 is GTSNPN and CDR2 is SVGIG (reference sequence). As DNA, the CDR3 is TGTGCCTGGACTGACAGGGGCATGAACACTGAAGCTTTCTTT. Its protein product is CAWTDRGMNTEAFF.

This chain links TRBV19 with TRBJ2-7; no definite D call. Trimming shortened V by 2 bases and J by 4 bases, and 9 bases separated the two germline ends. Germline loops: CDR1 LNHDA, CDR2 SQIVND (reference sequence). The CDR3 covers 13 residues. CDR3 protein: CASSIPLGYEQYF. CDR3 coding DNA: TGTGCCAGTAGTATACCTCTCGGGTACGAGCAGTACTTC. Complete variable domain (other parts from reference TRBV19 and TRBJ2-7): DGGITQSPKYLFRKEGQNVTLSCEQNLNHDAMYWYRQDPGQGLRLIYYSQIVNDFQKGDIAEGYSVSREKKESFPLTVTSAQKNPTAFYLCASSIPLGYEQYFGPGTRLTVT.

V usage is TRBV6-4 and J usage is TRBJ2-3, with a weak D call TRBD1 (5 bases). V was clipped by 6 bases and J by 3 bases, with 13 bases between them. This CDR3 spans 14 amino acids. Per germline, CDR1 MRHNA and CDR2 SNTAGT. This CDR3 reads CASSAQGNTDTQYF. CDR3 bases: TGTGCCAGCAGCGCCCAGGGAAATACAGATACGCAGTATTTT.

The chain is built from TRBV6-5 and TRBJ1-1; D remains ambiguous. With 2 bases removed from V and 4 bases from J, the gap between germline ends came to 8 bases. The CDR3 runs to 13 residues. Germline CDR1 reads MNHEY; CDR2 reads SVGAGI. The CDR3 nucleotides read TGTGCCAGCAGTTACCCTCACGGCACTGAAGCTTTCTTT. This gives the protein CASSYPHGTEAFF.

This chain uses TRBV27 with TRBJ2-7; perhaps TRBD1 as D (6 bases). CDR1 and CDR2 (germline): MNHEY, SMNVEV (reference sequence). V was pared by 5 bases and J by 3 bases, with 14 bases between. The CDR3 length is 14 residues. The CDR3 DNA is TGTGCCAGCAGTCAGGGGACATACCTCTACGAGCAGTACTTC. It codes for CASSQGTYLYEQYF.

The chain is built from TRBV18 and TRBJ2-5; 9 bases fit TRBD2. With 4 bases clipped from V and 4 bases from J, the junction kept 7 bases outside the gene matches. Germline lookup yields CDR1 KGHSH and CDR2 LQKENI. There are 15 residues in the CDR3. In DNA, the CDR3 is TGTGCCAGCTCACAGGTAGCGGGAGAGGGAGAGACCCAGTACTTC. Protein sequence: CASSQVAGEGETQYF.

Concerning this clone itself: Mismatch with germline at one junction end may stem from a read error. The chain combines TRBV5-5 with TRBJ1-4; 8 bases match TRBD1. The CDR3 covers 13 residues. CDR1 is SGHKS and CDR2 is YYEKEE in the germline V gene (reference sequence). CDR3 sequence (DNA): TGTGCCAGCAGCTGGTCGGACAGGGCAAAATTGTTTTTT. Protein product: CASSWSDRAKLFF.

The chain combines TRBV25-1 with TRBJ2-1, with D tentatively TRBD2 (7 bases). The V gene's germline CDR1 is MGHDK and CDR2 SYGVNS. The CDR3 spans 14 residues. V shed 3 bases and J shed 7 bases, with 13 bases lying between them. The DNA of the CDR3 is TGTGCCAGCAGTGAGGGGGGGGCGCGGAATGAGCAGTTCTTC. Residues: CASSEGGARNEQFF.

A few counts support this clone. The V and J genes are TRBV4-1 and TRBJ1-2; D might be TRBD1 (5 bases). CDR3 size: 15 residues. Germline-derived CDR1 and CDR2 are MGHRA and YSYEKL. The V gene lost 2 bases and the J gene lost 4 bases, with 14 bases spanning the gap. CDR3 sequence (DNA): TGCGCCAGCAGCCAATGGGGGATTCGAGGCTATGGCTACACCTTC. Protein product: CASSQWGIRGYGYTF.

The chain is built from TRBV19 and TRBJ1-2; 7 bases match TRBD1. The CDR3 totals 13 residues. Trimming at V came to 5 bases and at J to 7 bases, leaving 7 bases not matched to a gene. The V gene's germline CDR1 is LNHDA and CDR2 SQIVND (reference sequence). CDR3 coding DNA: TGTGCCAGTAGTGCTAACAGGGGCTCTGGCTACACCTTC. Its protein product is CASSANRGSGYTF.

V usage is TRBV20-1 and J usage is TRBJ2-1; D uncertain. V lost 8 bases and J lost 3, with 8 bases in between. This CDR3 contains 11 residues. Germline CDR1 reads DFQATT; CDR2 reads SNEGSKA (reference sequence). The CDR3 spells CSSTVYNEQFF. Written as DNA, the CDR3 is TGCAGTTCTACAGTCTACAATGAGCAGTTCTTC.

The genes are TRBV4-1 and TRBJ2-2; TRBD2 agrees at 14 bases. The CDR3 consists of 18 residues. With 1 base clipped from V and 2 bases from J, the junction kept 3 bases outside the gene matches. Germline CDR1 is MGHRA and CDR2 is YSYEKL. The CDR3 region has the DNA TGCGCCAGCAGCCAAGCCGGACTAGCGGGGGGCAACACCGGGGAGCTGTTTTTT. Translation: CASSQAGLAGGNTGELFF.

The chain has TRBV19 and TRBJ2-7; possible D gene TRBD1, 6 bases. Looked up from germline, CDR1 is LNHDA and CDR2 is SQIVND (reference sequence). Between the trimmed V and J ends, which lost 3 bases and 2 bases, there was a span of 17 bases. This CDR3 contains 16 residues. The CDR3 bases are TGTGCCAGTAGTATCCTACCCGCCGGACAGCCCTACGAGCAGTACTTC. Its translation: CASSILPAGQPYEQYF.

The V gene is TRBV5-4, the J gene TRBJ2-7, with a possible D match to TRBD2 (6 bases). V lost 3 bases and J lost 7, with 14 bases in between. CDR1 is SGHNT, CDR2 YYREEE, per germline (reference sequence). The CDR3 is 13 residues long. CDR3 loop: CASSSPPGEEQYF. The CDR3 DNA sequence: TGTGCCAGCAGCTCCCCCCCGGGGGAAGAGCAGTACTTC.

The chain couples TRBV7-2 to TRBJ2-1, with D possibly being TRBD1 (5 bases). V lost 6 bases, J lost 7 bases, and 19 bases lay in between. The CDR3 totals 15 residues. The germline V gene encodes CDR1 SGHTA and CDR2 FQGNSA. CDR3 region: CASSSIRVQGNEQFF. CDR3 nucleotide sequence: TGTGCCAGCAGTTCAATAAGGGTCCAGGGTAATGAGCAGTTCTTC.

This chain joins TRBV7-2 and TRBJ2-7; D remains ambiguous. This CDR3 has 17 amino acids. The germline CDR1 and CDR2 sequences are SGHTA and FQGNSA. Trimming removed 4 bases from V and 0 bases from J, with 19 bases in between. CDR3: CASSSAGPTRISYEQYF. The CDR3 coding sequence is TGTGCCAGCAGCTCCGCTGGCCCTACTCGAATCTCCTACGAGCAGTACTTC.